A selection of T cell receptor beta chains follows, all from one sample in a study of T cell responses to AZD1222 COVID-19 vaccine. Clones were sequenced by immunoSEQ multiplex PCR, and TCRdb holds only the in-frame ones, with some missing. The sample records 150,000 to 160,000 clones, about nine tenths being singletons. Sequenced here: peripheral blood, sampled on day 0 of AZD1222 vaccination. The origin of the receptors is an adult in good health. Each CDR3 is given with its conserved first and last residue. The D gene is left open where the match is weak. Rows give clone size only sometimes, using once, few, many, or a class for an expanded clone.

TRBJ2-7 14 NA NA TRBV27 CASSRQISGYEQYF TGTGCCAGCAGCCGACAAATTTCGGGGTACGAGCAGTACTTC
TRBJ2-1 15 NA NA TRBV7-3 CASSPSSGGAKEQFF TGTGCCAGCAGCCCTTCAAGTGGGGGGGCAAAAGAGCAGTTCTTC
TRBJ2-5 15 TRBD2 NA TRBV3-1/TRBV3-2 CASSQVGGYQETQYF TGTGCCAGCAGCCAAGTCGGGGGGTACCAAGAGACCCAGTACTTC
TRBJ2-1 14 NA once TRBV7-3 CASSLGQPGGEQFF TGTGCCAGCAGCTTAGGTCAACCTGGGGGTGAGCAGTTCTTC
TRBJ1-3 15 TRBD1 NA TRBV19 CASTRNWDRGNTIYF TGTGCCAGTACCCGCAATTGGGACAGGGGAAACACCATATATTTT
TRBJ1-2 10 NA NA TRBV5-8 CASSSGGYTF TGTGCCAGCAGCTCCGGTGGCTACACCTTC
TRBJ1-1 13 NA NA TRBV5-1 CASSLGGAPEAFF TGCGCCAGCAGCTTGGGTGGGGCGCCTGAAGCTTTCTTT
TRBJ1-5 14 NA NA TRBV24-1 CATSPQTSNQPQHF TGTGCCACCAGTCCACAGACTAGCAATCAGCCCCAGCATTTT
TRBJ2-1 13 NA NA TRBV6-5 CASTGLNYNEQFF TGTGCCAGCACCGGACTCAATTACAATGAGCAGTTCTTC
TRBJ1-3 17 NA NA TRBV11-3 CASSPRPAGGFGNTIYF TGTGCCAGCAGCCCACGCCCTGCAGGAGGGTTTGGAAACACCATATATTTT
TRBJ2-3 14 NA NA TRBV10-2 CASSSPSGTDTQYF TGCGCCAGCAGCTCCCCTAGCGGCACAGATACGCAGTATTTT
TRBJ1-1 11 NA NA TRBV6-5 CASLAQAEAFF TGTGCCAGCCTAGCTCAGGCGGAAGCTTTCTTT
TRBJ2-1 22 NA NA TRBV12-5 CASGLSVGGVSGPSSSYNEQFF TGTGCTAGTGGTTTGTCCGTTGGTGGGGTTAGCGGTCCATCGAGCTCCTACAATGAGCAGTTCTTC
TRBJ1-2 12 NA once TRBV12-3/TRBV12-4 CASSFEGYGYTF TGTGCCAGCAGTTTTGAGGGCTATGGCTACACCTTC
TRBJ1-2 14 TRBD1 NA TRBV30 CAWSGGTGIYGYTF TGTGCCTGGAGTGGCGGGACAGGGATATATGGCTACACCTTC
TRBJ1-5 15 NA NA TRBV19 CASSIGLNSNQPQHF TGTGCCAGTAGTATAGGGCTCAATAGCAATCAGCCCCAGCATTTT
TRBJ1-1 8 NA NA TRBV6-5 CATREAFF TGTGCCACCCGTGAAGCTTTCTTT
TRBJ2-1 15 TRBD2 NA TRBV4-3 CASSLSGGAPNEQFF TGCGCCAGCAGCCTTAGCGGGGGGGCCCCCAATGAGCAGTTCTTC
TRBJ1-1 13 NA NA TRBV5-1 CASSGTVNTEAFF TGCGCCAGCTCCGGGACCGTAAACACTGAAGCTTTCTTT
TRBJ2-5 12 TRBD1 NA TRBV2 CASATGGETQYF TGTGCCAGCGCCACAGGGGGGGAGACCCAGTACTTC
TRBJ1-4 19 TRBD1 NA TRBV6-6 CASSPFIGQGLVPNEKLFF TGTGCCAGCAGTCCTTTTATAGGACAGGGGCTAGTTCCTAATGAAAAACTGTTTTTT
TRBJ1-4 16 NA few TRBV25-1 CASRARFFGTNEKLFF TGTGCCAGCAGAGCTAGGTTTTTCGGGACTAATGAAAAACTGTTTTTT
TRBJ1-1 18 NA NA TRBV27 CASSLFAGAVSPNTEAFF TGTGCCAGCAGTTTATTTGCCGGGGCCGTCAGTCCGAACACTGAAGCTTTCTTT
TRBJ1-5 13 NA few TRBV27 CASSKRSNQPQHF TGTGCCAGCAGTAAACGGAGCAATCAGCCCCAGCATTTT
TRBJ2-6 17 TRBD1 NA TRBV7-8 CASSPRDRVSGANVLTF TGTGCCAGCAGCCCTCGGGACAGAGTCTCTGGGGCCAACGTCCTGACTTTC
TRBJ1-3 13 NA NA TRBV19 CASSEDSGNTIYF TGTGCCAGTAGTGAGGACAGTGGAAACACCATATATTTT
TRBJ1-6 12 NA NA TRBV6-5 CASSYLNSPLHF TGTGCCAGCAGTTACTTGAATTCACCCCTCCACTTT
TRBJ1-5 14 NA NA TRBV30 CAWSAPGGNQPQHF TGTGCCTGGAGTGCCCCCGGGGGGAATCAGCCCCAGCATTTT
TRBJ2-3 15 NA NA TRBV2 CASRTLGASTDTQYF TGTGCCAGCAGGACCTTGGGAGCTAGCACAGATACGCAGTATTTT
TRBJ2-3 15 NA NA TRBV5-6 CASSLGGRMWDTQYF TGTGCCAGCAGCTTGGGGGGCAGAATGTGGGATACGCAGTATTTT
TRBJ1-2 15 NA few TRBV5-1 CASSLFGGSGYGYTF TGCGCCAGCAGCTTGTTTGGGGGTTCAGGGTATGGCTACACCTTC
TRBJ1-2 11 TRBD1 NA TRBV2 CASSGGQWLFF TGTGCCAGCAGCGGGGGACAGTGGCTTTTCTTC
TRBJ2-3 14 TRBD2 NA TRBV7-2 CASSVGLAVNTQYF TGTGCCAGCAGCGTGGGACTAGCGGTAAATACGCAGTATTTT
TRBJ1-1 14 NA NA TRBV5-1 CASRQGSGNTEAFF TGCGCCAGCAGGCAGGGTTCGGGGAACACTGAAGCTTTCTTT
TRBJ2-2 15 NA once TRBV7-3 CASSFSRDHTGELFF TGTGCCAGCAGCTTTTCGAGGGATCACACCGGGGAGCTGTTTTTT
TRBJ1-2 14 TRBD1 once TRBV6-5 CASRTGGGHDGYTF TGTGCCAGCAGGACAGGGGGCGGACACGATGGCTACACCTTC
TRBJ1-6 14 NA NA TRBV11-3 CASSFRGGNSPLHF TGTGCCAGCAGCTTTAGGGGGGGGAATTCACCCCTCCACTTT
TRBJ2-6 17 TRBD1 NA TRBV2 CASNRDRGPSGANVLTF TGTGCCAGCAACCGGGACAGGGGGCCCTCTGGGGCCAACGTCCTGACTTTC
TRBJ1-2 16 NA NA TRBV19 CASSAPGGAWGYGYTF TGTGCCAGTAGTGCACCCGGGGGGGCGTGGGGCTATGGCTACACCTTC
TRBJ2-5 14 NA NA TRBV7-9 CASENGQYQETQYF TGTGCCAGCGAAAACGGACAGTACCAAGAGACCCAGTACTTC
TRBJ1-2 12 NA NA TRBV7-9 CASSFTVYGYTF TGTGCCAGCAGCTTCACGGTCTATGGCTACACCTTC
TRBJ1-1 13 NA NA TRBV6-5 CASSYSRRDEAFF TGTGCCAGCAGTTACAGCAGAAGAGATGAAGCTTTCTTT